Following are 3 T cell receptor beta chains from one sample sequenced in a study of multiple sclerosis patients with progressive multifocal leukoencephalopathy. The protocol was immunoSEQ multiplex PCR, while the TCRdb copy is restricted to in-frame clones and leaves out a portion. Among 24,000 or so clones listed, about 91% were seen once. The sample's time point: 12 to 13 months of natalizumab therapy. Sequencing used PBMCs, obtained from a patient treated with natalizumab. These TCRs come from a man in his thirties or forties with multiple sclerosis.

CDR3: CASSLTSGSYEQYF. DNA of the CDR3: TGTGCCAGCAGCTTGACTAGCGGGTCATACGAGCAGTACTTC. The chain has TRBV7-3 and TRBJ2-7; 10 nucleotides agree with TRBD2. The V gene's germline CDR1 is SGHTA and CDR2 FQGTGA. V was pared by 3 bases and J by 4 bases, with 3 bases of the junction left unmatched. This CDR3 is 14 amino acids long.

CDR3: CASSYGRIRETQYF. The CDR3 DNA is TGTGCCAGCAGCTATGGACGGATCCGAGAGACCCAGTACTTC. This chain joins TRBV5-4 and TRBJ2-5, with D hard to call. Per the germline V gene, CDR1 is SGHNT and CDR2 is YYREEE (reference sequence). The V end was cut by 3 bases, the J end by 4 bases, with 13 bases between. The CDR3 extends over 14 amino acids.

This chain connects TRBV19 to TRBJ2-7; no reliable D call. Germline V gives CDR1 LNHDA, CDR2 SQIVND (reference sequence). CDR3 length equals 14 residues. The ends were cut back, 5 bases at V and 6 bases at J, with 17 bases in the middle. CDR3 in amino acids: CASSPRAGFSEQYV. Written as DNA, the CDR3 is TGTGCCAGTAGTCCCAGAGCCGGGTTCAGCGAGCAGTACGTC.